The 17 T cell receptor beta chains in this list originate from one sample, sequenced in a study of T cell responses to AZD1222 COVID-19 vaccine. This table comes from immunoSEQ multiplex PCR, and its TCRdb copy is limited to in-frame clones, with some not included. Of about 130,000 clones in the sample, 75% to 95% were seen once. Sequenced here: peripheral blood, sampled on day 0 of AZD1222 vaccination. The receptors were sampled from an adult in good health.

The V call is TRBV28, the J call TRBJ1-2; 9 bases align to TRBD1. J was trimmed by 5 bases and V by 4 bases; bases with no gene match: 5. The CDR3 extends over 14 amino acids. The germline V gene encodes CDR1 MDHEN and CDR2 SYDVKM. The CDR3 protein is CASSSTGGGYGYTF. CDR3 coding DNA: TGTGCCAGCAGTTCGACAGGGGGTGGGTATGGCTACACCTTC.

The sample holds one count of this clone. This rearrangement joins TRBV7-9 to TRBJ2-5; D remains ambiguous. Germline-derived CDR1 and CDR2 are SEHNR and FQNEAQ (reference sequence). Trimming shortened V by 8 bases and J by 2 bases, and 12 bases separated the two germline ends. The CDR3 spans 13 residues. CDR3 DNA: TGTGCCAGCTCGGCAAGGTATCAAGAGACCCAGTACTTC. Translating it yields CASSARYQETQYF.

This clone came up once. This sequence joins TRBV11-2 and TRBJ2-7; the match to TRBD1 covers 8 bases. V lost 1 base and J lost 3; bases outside the gene matches: 5. This CDR3 has 15 residues. CDR1 is SGHAT, CDR2 FQNNGV, per germline. The CDR3 protein is CASSLAWDRNYEQYF. DNA of the CDR3: TGTGCCAGCAGCTTAGCATGGGACAGGAACTACGAGCAGTACTTC.

The V call is TRBV5-6, the J call TRBJ2-7; D call uncertain. Germline CDR1 is SGHDT and CDR2 is YYEEEE. The CDR3 extends over 13 amino acids. The V gene lost 2 bases and the J gene lost 7 bases, with 13 bases spanning the gap. CDR3 region: CASSFSTSWEQYF. DNA of the CDR3: TGTGCCAGCAGCTTTAGTACATCCTGGGAGCAGTACTTC.

The CDR3: CASKDSDNTEAFF. In DNA, the CDR3 is TGTGCCAGCAAGGACAGCGATAACACTGAAGCTTTCTTT. The rearrangement links TRBV27 to TRBJ1-1, with D tentatively TRBD1 (6 bases). Germline assignment: CDR1 MNHEY and CDR2 SMNVEV (reference sequence). This CDR3 region has 13 residues. V lost 7 bases and J 2 bases, leaving 11 bases between the germline ends.

The genes are TRBV6-5 and TRBJ1-1, with D perhaps matching TRBD1 (6 bases). The CDR3 sequence is 13 residues long. The V gene's germline CDR1 is MNHEY and CDR2 SVGAGI. Trimming pared 2 bases from V and 3 bases from J, leaving 7 bases between. This CDR3 is CASSYQGYTEAFF. As DNA, the CDR3 is TGTGCCAGCAGTTACCAGGGGTACACTGAAGCTTTCTTT.

The genes are TRBV7-3 and TRBJ2-5; TRBD1 matches 9 bases. CDR1 SGHTA and CDR2 FQGTGA come from the germline V gene. The CDR3 has 15 residues. V was pared by 1 base and J by 5 bases, with 5 bases of the junction left unmatched. The CDR3 is CASSLRTGAGETQYF. The CDR3 region has the DNA TGTGCCAGCAGCTTAAGGACAGGGGCGGGGGAGACCCAGTACTTC.

The chain's CDR3 is CAISDQGSANEKLFF. CDR3 coding DNA: TGTGCCATCAGTGATCAGGGTTCGGCTAATGAAAAACTGTTTTTT. The rearrangement links TRBV10-3 to TRBJ1-4, with D maybe TRBD1 (5 bases). The germline CDR1 and CDR2 sequences are ENHRY and SYGVKD. Deletions cut 3 bases from V and 3 bases from J, with 11 bases between. The CDR3 has 15 residues.

CDR3 residues: CASSPGYTEAFF. The CDR3 region has the DNA TGTGCCAGCAGTCCGGGCTATACTGAAGCTTTCTTT. The chain couples TRBV28 to TRBJ1-1; no definite D call. Trimming took 5 bases from V and 5 from J, leaving 9 bases between them. CDR3 length equals 12 residues. Germline CDR1 MDHEN, CDR2 SYDVKM.

CDR3 amino acids: CASSSSTGGFAYEQYF. CDR3 bases: TGTGCCAGCAGCTCTTCGACGGGAGGATTTGCCTACGAGCAGTACTTC. The V call is TRBV7-9, the J call TRBJ2-7; 7 positions agree with TRBD2. The CDR3 extends over 16 amino acids. The germline V gene encodes CDR1 SEHNR and CDR2 FQNEAQ (reference sequence). The junction had 11 bases not matched to a gene; V was cut back by 4 bases and J by 2 bases.

This clone was counted a few times. The chain links TRBV28 to TRBJ2-1, with D hard to call. The CDR3 covers 11 residues. V was cut by 6 bases and J by 10 bases, with 10 bases left in between. Germline assignment: CDR1 MDHEN and CDR2 SYDVKM. CDR3 loop: CASSAPREQFF. CDR3 in DNA: TGTGCCAGCAGCGCTCCACGGGAGCAGTTCTTC.

The chain couples TRBV10-3 to TRBJ2-1; 9 bases align to TRBD2. This CDR3 is 14 amino acids long. Germline V gene data show CDR1 as ENHRY and CDR2 as SYGVKD. V shed 5 bases, J shed 6 bases, and the junction held 5 bases outside the gene matches. The CDR3 DNA sequence: TGTGCCATCAGTTCCGCGGGGGGGACCAATGAGCAGTTCTTC. This translates into CAISSAGGTNEQFF.

The gene calls are TRBV7-2 and TRBJ2-3, with unresolved D. The CDR3 runs to 13 residues. The V end was cut by 5 bases, the J end by 5 bases, with 11 bases between. Germline lookup yields CDR1 SGHTA and CDR2 FQGNSA. This chain's CDR3 is CASSIGPKDTQYF. The CDR3, as DNA: TGTGCCAGCAGCATCGGACCCAAAGATACGCAGTATTTT.

The chain recombines TRBV6-5 with TRBJ2-3; D perhaps matches TRBD2 (5 bases). Germline assignment: CDR1 MNHEY and CDR2 SVGAGI. CDR3 size: 13 residues. The germline V and J ends were trimmed by 2 bases and 3 bases, with 6 bases remaining between them. CDR3 amino acids: CASSYEGTDTQYF. CDR3 bases: TGTGCCAGCAGTTACGAGGGAACAGATACGCAGTATTTT.

The V gene is TRBV28, the J gene TRBJ1-4; 11 bases align to TRBD1. CDR3 size: 15 residues. Germline lookup yields CDR1 MDHEN and CDR2 SYDVKM. V shed 5 bases and J 7 bases; nucleotides not matched to a gene: 6. Here the CDR3 reads CASSPRTGGLEKLFF. The CDR3 DNA is TGTGCCAGCAGTCCGAGGACAGGGGGCCTTGAAAAACTGTTTTTT.

The DNA for the CDR3 is TGTGCCTCACACAGGGACCTGAACACTGAAGCTTTCTTT. This sequence encodes CASHRDLNTEAFF. V is TRBV27 and J is TRBJ1-1; D is perhaps TRBD1 (6 bases). Germline V lookup: CDR1 MNHEY, CDR2 SMNVEV (reference sequence). The length of the CDR3 is 13 residues. Trimming stripped 11 bases from V and 0 bases from J, with 13 bases between.

The V gene is TRBV29-1, the J gene TRBJ2-2; TRBD2 might be the D (6 bases). There are 13 residues in the CDR3. The V end was cut by 1 base, the J end by 6 bases, with 9 bases between. Germline V CDR1 and CDR2: SQVTM, ANQGSEA. CDR3: CSVEAGGSGELFF. The CDR3, as DNA: TGCAGCGTTGAAGCCGGGGGATCCGGGGAGCTGTTTTTT.